This T cell receptor (beta chain) stems from a study of T cell clonotyping in hematopoietic cell transplantation. Study outcomes and limitations: No sorting was done, leaving CD4 and CD8 contributions mixed. Pathologically expanded recipient clonotypes increased progressively from day 30 to day 180 as diversity fell.

From germline, CDR1 is LNHDA and CDR2 SQIVND (reference sequence). V shed 7 bases and J shed 0 bases, with 13 bases lying between them. This CDR3 region has 16 residues. Comment on this clone: The antigen remains undetermined.

TCRdb keeps only in-frame clones here, not all; method: immunoSEQ multiplex PCR. The data show about 69,000 clones, around 94% seen once. The sequenced sample was peripheral blood mononuclear cells. The TCR was taken from a man in his fifties in good health. Some clones in this sample may be carry-over from other donors' samples. The chain is built from TRBV19 and TRBJ2-6; D is tentatively TRBD1 or TRBD2 (6 bases each). The CDR3 is CASTRGQDSGANVLTF. The CDR3 bases are TGTGCCAGTACTCGGGGGCAGGACTCTGGGGCCAACGTCCTGACTTTC.